The 24 T cell receptor beta chains given below trace back to one sample, sequenced in a study of monozygotic twins with inflammatory bowel disease. TCRdb re-called the 5' RACE reads and catalogs CDR3 proteins one per entry, DNA excluded. The repertoire table contains about 210,000 distinct CDR3 sequences. Sequencing was carried out using blood. These receptors came from a human donor with ulcerative colitis or Crohn's disease, or a healthy co-twin of an affected twin (not recorded which).

The chain combines TRBV5-6 with TRBJ2-7. Germline V gene lookup returns CDR1 SGHDT and CDR2 YYEEEE. The CDR3 runs 12 residues. The CDR3 loop is CASSLWSYEQYF. The whole variable domain, filled in from reference TRBV5-6 and TRBJ2-7, reads DAGVTQSPTHLIKTRGQQVTLRCSPKSGHDTVSWYQQALGQGPQFIFQYYEEEERQRGNFPDRFSGHQFPNYSSELNVNALLLGDSALYLCASSLWSYEQYFGPGTRLTVT.

V usage is TRBV2 and J usage is TRBJ1-1; TCRdb designates TRBD1, a call that cannot be tested without DNA. The CDR3 loop spans 12 amino acids. Germline V lookup: CDR1 SNHLY, CDR2 FYNNEI. The CDR3 sequence: CASSPGSGEAFF.

The CDR3 sequence: CASSPSRGYTGELFF. The chain couples TRBV12-3 or TRBV12-4 to TRBJ2-2; TCRdb proposes TRBD1, but this gene call is untestable without DNA. The CDR3 totals 15 residues.

This chain joins TRBV27 and TRBJ2-3. The germline V gene has CDR1 MNHEY and CDR2 SMNVEV (reference sequence). The CDR3 is 13 amino acids. CDR3: CASSPSPAGTQYF.

Its frequency marks this clonotype as medium-sized. This chain connects TRBV5-1 to TRBJ1-1; TCRdb gives TRBD1 as the D gene, but with no DNA this cannot be confirmed. CDR1 SGHRS and CDR2 YFSETQ come from the germline V gene. CDR3 length equals 14 residues. The CDR3 protein is CASSSTGGNTEAFF.

V usage is TRBV6-6 and J usage is TRBJ2-7; TCRdb calls TRBD1, which cannot be checked without DNA. This CDR3 has 14 amino acids. The germline CDR1 and CDR2 sequences are MNHNY and SVGAGI (reference sequence). The CDR3 region is CASSSPRHLNEQYF.

V gene TRBV12-1 combines with J gene TRBJ1-1. TRBV12-1 is listed as a pseudogene. CDR3 length equals 18 residues. The CDR3 protein is CVSSFLRRGSAVDTEAFF.

The chain couples TRBV15 to TRBJ1-1; the D call of TRBD1 rests on TCRdb alone, since no DNA is present to check it. The CDR3 runs to 14 residues. Germline CDR1 is LNHNV and CDR2 is YYDKDF (reference sequence). The CDR3 sequence is CATSGGTMNTEAFF.

The chain employs TRBV11-2 and TRBJ1-2; without DNA, the TCRdb call of TRBD1 cannot be checked. There are 14 residues in the CDR3. Germline CDR1 is SGHAT and CDR2 is FQNNGV. CDR3 protein: CASREQRATYGYTF.

The rearrangement links TRBV4-2 to TRBJ1-6; TCRdb indicates TRBD1, and absent DNA this call remains unverified. The CDR3 is 19 residues long. Germline lookup yields CDR1 LGHNA and CDR2 YNFKEQ. CDR3 sequence: CASSQEGPQGSLSNSPLHF.

This chain joins TRBV7-8 and TRBJ2-2; there is no DNA to check the TCRdb D call of TRBD1. In germline, CDR1 is SGHVS, CDR2 FQNEAQ. This CDR3 region has 15 residues. The CDR3 protein is CASSPTGINTGELFF.

V gene TRBV12-3 or TRBV12-4 combines with J gene TRBJ2-2; there is no DNA to check the TCRdb D call of TRBD1. The CDR3 is 14 residues long. CDR3 loop: CASGQGPTTGELFF.

The J gene is TRBJ1-5, the V gene TRBV2; TCRdb indicates TRBD1, and absent DNA this call remains unverified. The CDR3 is 15 residues long. The germline CDR1 and CDR2 sequences are SNHLY and FYNNEI. The CDR3 sequence: CASSPGRTRNQPQHF.

The chain recombines TRBV12-3 or TRBV12-4 with TRBJ2-3; TCRdb designates TRBD1, a call that cannot be tested without DNA. The CDR3 is made up of 19 amino acids. CDR3: CASSRSRGLNYPDTDTQYF.

The rearrangement uses TRBV10-3 and TRBJ2-7; TCRdb designates TRBD1, a call that cannot be tested without DNA. CDR3 length equals 14 residues. CDR1 is ENHRY and CDR2 is SYGVKD in the germline V gene. The CDR3: CAISEGTGDYEQYF.

The chain carries TRBV29-1 and TRBJ2-3; lacking DNA, the TRBD1 call made by TCRdb goes unchecked. The CDR3 consists of 14 residues. Germline CDR1 and CDR2: SQVTM and ANQGSEA. The CDR3 reads CSVGGLMILDTQYF.

The CDR3 protein is CASSLDAFYNEQFF. V is TRBV5-1 and J is TRBJ2-1. This CDR3 spans 14 amino acids. In germline, CDR1 is SGHRS, CDR2 YFSETQ.

This chain joins TRBV20-1 and TRBJ1-1. This CDR3 is 12 amino acids long. The germline V gene encodes CDR1 DFQATT and CDR2 SNEGSKA (reference sequence). Here the CDR3 reads CSARGRFTEAFF.

The J gene is TRBJ2-7, the V gene TRBV29-1; checking the TCRdb D call of TRBD1 is not possible without DNA. Germline V gene sequence: CDR1 SQVTM, CDR2 ANQGSEA. The CDR3 runs 14 residues. The CDR3 protein is CSVVPPGRGYEQYF.

The genes are TRBV7-9 and TRBJ2-7; TCRdb selects TRBD1, and the lack of DNA leaves this call unchecked. CDR1 SEHNR and CDR2 FQNEAQ come from the germline V gene (reference sequence). The CDR3 sequence is 15 residues long. This chain's CDR3 is CASSLSGAATWEQYF. Full variable domain (missing parts from reference TRBV7-9 and TRBJ2-7): DTGVSQNPRHKITKRGQNVTFRCDPISEHNRLYWYRQTLGQGPEFLTYFQNEAQLEKSRLLSDRFSAERPKGSFSTLEIQRTEQGDSAMYLCASSLSGAATWEQYFGPGTRLTVT.

The V call is TRBV20-1, the J call TRBJ2-5; the TRBD2 assignment by TCRdb is unverifiable without DNA. CDR1 is DFQATT, CDR2 SNEGSKA, per germline (reference sequence). The CDR3 loop spans 16 amino acids. This chain's CDR3 is CSASRLAGITGETQYF.

V usage is TRBV4-3 and J usage is TRBJ1-1. This CDR3 is built from 14 residues. Per germline, CDR1 LGHNA and CDR2 YSLEER. The CDR3 reads CASSRNLRDTEAFF.

The J gene is TRBJ1-4, the V gene TRBV12-3 or TRBV12-4; TCRdb gives TRBD1 as the D gene, but with no DNA this cannot be confirmed. The length of the CDR3 is 14 residues. The CDR3 spells CASSLLRGAEKLFF.

The chain has TRBV7-9 and TRBJ1-1; TCRdb's assignment of TRBD1 cannot be checked, as there is no DNA. The length of the CDR3 is 16 residues. CDR1 is SEHNR and CDR2 is FQNEAQ in the germline V gene (reference sequence). The chain's CDR3 is CASSSDTGAGGAEAFF. The complete variable domain, with remaining parts taken from reference TRBV7-9 and TRBJ1-1, reads DTGVSQNPRHKITKRGQNVTFRCDPISEHNRLYWYRQTLGQGPEFLTYFQNEAQLEKSRLLSDRFSAERPKGSFSTLEIQRTEQGDSAMYLCASSSDTGAGGAEAFFGQGTRLTVV.